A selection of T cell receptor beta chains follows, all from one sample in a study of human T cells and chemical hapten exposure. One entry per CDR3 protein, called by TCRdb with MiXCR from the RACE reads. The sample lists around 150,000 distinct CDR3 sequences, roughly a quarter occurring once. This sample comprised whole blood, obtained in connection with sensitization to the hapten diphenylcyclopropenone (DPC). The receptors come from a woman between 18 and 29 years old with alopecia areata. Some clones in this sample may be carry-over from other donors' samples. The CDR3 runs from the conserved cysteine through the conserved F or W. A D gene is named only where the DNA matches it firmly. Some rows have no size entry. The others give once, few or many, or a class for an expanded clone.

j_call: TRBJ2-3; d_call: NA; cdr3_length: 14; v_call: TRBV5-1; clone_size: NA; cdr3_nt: TGCGCCAGCAGCTTGGCATGGTTCACAGATACGCAGTATTTT; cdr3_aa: CASSLAWFTDTQYF
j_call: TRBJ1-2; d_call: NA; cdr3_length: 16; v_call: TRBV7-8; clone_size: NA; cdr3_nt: TGTGCCAGCAGCTTATATGGAGACAGAAGCAACTATGGCTACACCTTC; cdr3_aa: CASSLYGDRSNYGYTF
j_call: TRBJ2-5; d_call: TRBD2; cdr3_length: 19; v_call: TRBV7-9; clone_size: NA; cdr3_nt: TGTGCCAGCAGCCAAGTTCGCGCCTTGGCGGGGGGGCTTCAAGAGACCCAGTACTTC; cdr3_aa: CASSQVRALAGGLQETQYF
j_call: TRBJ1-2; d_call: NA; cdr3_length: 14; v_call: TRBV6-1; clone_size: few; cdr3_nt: TGTGCCAGCACCGACTCAGGGACAAACTATGGCTACACCTTC; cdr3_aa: CASTDSGTNYGYTF
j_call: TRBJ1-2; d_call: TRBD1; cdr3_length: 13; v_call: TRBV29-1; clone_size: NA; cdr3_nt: TGCAGCGTTGACCGCCCGACAGGGTGGGGCTACACCTTC; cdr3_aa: CSVDRPTGWGYTF
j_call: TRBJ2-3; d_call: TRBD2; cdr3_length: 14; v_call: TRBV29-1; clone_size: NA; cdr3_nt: TGCAGCGTAAGACTAGCGGGAGGGAAAGATACGCAGTATTTT; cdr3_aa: CSVRLAGGKDTQYF
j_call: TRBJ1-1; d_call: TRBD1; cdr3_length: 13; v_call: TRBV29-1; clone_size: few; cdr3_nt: TGCAGCGTTGAAGGACAGGGTGCCACTGAAGCTTTCTTT; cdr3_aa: CSVEGQGATEAFF
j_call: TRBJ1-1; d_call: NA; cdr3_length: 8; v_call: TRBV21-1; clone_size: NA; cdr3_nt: TGTGCCAACACTGAAGCTTTCTTT; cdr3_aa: CANTEAFF
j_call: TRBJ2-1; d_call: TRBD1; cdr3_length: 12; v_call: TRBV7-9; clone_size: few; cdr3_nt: TGTGCCACCACGGGACAGGAGAATGAGCAGTTCTTC; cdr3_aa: CATTGQENEQFF
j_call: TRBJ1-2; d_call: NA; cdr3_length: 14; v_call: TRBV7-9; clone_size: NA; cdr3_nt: TGTGCCAGCAGCTTGGGGCACAGAAACTATGGCTACACCTTC; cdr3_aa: CASSLGHRNYGYTF
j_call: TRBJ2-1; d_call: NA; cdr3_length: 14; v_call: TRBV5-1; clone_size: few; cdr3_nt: TGCGCCAGCAGCCCCCGGGTCGAGTACAATGAGCAGTTCTTC; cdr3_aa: CASSPRVEYNEQFF
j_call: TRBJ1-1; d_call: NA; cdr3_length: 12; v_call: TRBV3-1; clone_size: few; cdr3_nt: TGTGCCAGCAGGGGAGGGAACACTGAAGCTTTCTTT; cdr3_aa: CASRGGNTEAFF